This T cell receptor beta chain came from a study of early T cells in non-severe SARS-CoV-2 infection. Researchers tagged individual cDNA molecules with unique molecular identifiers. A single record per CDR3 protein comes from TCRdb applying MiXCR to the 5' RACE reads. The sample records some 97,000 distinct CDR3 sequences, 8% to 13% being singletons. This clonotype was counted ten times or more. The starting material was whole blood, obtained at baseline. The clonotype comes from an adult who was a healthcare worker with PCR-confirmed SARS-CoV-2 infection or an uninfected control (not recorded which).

The CDR3 nucleotides read TGTGCCAGCAGCGTAAACAGAGTGGCTTCACCCCTCCACTTT. This translates into CASSVNRVASPLHF. V gene TRBV9 combines with J gene TRBJ1-6; D not resolved. The CDR3 totals 14 residues. CDR1 SGDLS and CDR2 YYNGEE come from the germline V gene. Trimming shortened V by 1 base and J by 9 bases, and 11 bases separated the two germline ends.